Below are 23 T cell receptor beta chains sequenced from a single sample in a study of T cell responses to AZD1222 COVID-19 vaccine. Sequencing used immunoSEQ multiplex PCR; TCRdb keeps in-frame clones, though not all of them. The top ten hold 11% to 15% of the sample, which has around 120,000 clones, about nine tenths seen once. This specimen consisted of peripheral blood, obtained on day 0 of AZD1222 vaccination. All receptors come from an adult in good health.

The chain carries TRBV9 and TRBJ1-3; possibly TRBD1 for D (5 bases). Per the germline V gene, CDR1 is SGDLS and CDR2 is YYNGEE. Trimming took 4 bases from V and 4 from J, leaving 12 bases between them. The CDR3 runs 14 residues. The CDR3 loop is CASSTQGGGNTIYF. The CDR3 DNA reads as TGTGCCAGCAGCACTCAGGGTGGCGGAAACACCATATATTTT.

The chain recombines TRBV19 with TRBJ1-5; no clear D gene. The CDR3 consists of 14 residues. V was clipped by 8 bases and J by 1 base, with 12 bases between them. Germline V gene lookup returns CDR1 LNHDA and CDR2 SQIVND (reference sequence). The CDR3 loop is CASEEGGSNQPQHF. The CDR3 DNA sequence: TGTGCCAGTGAAGAGGGTGGGAGCAATCAGCCCCAGCATTTT.

The rearrangement uses TRBV7-2 and TRBJ1-1; 11 nucleotides match TRBD1. The CDR3 contains 15 residues. Germline CDR1 reads SGHTA; CDR2 reads FQGNSA. V dropped 3 bases and J dropped 3; count of bases not matched to a gene: 3. This CDR3 is CASSFSGQGDTEAFF. CDR3 in DNA: TGTGCCAGCAGCTTCTCGGGACAGGGGGACACTGAAGCTTTCTTT.

The genes are TRBV11-2 and TRBJ2-1; tentatively, D is TRBD1 (5 bases). Germline CDR1 SGHAT, CDR2 FQNNGV. The length of the CDR3 is 14 residues. Trimming removed 4 bases at V and 9 bases at J, with 16 bases between. The CDR3 sequence is CASSSTGSRGEQFF. CDR3 sequence (DNA): TGTGCCAGCAGCTCTACGGGCTCTAGGGGTGAGCAGTTCTTC.

J is TRBJ2-2 and V is TRBV28, with 7 bases that match TRBD1. The CDR3 is 15 residues long. From germline, CDR1 is MDHEN and CDR2 SYDVKM. Trimming removed 7 bases from V and 0 bases from J; junction bases left unmatched: 5. As DNA, the CDR3 is TGTGCCAGCACTACAGGGACAGCGAACACCGGGGAGCTGTTTTTT. Encoded protein: CASTTGTANTGELFF.

V gene TRBV6-5 combines with J gene TRBJ2-2; TRBD1 agrees at 9 bases. In germline, CDR1 is MNHEY, CDR2 SVGAGI. Trimming cost V 4 bases and J 4 bases; bases outside gene matches: 7. CDR3 length: 16 amino acids. The CDR3, as DNA: TGTGCCAGCAGTTTCCACAGGGGGCGTAGCACCGGGGAGCTGTTTTTT. This sequence encodes CASSFHRGRSTGELFF.

The chain links TRBV10-3 to TRBJ2-1; no reliable D call. This CDR3 has 15 residues. The germline V and J ends were trimmed by 2 bases and 5 bases, with 13 bases remaining between them. Germline CDR1 ENHRY, CDR2 SYGVKD. CDR3 in DNA: TGTGCCATCAGTGAGATGGGCGTAGGGAACAATGAGCAGTTCTTC. This encodes CAISEMGVGNNEQFF.

The CDR3 DNA follows: TGTGCCAGCAGCTTAGAGGCAGGGCCTGGAAACACCATATATTTT. Translation gives CASSLEAGPGNTIYF. The chain employs TRBV7-9 and TRBJ1-3; maybe TRBD1 (5 bases). The CDR3 extends over 15 amino acids. Trimming shortened V by 1 base and J by 2 bases, and 9 bases separated the two germline ends. The germline V gene has CDR1 SEHNR and CDR2 FQNEAQ (reference sequence).

This sequence joins TRBV21-1 and TRBJ1-5; the tabulated D call, TRBD1, remains unverified against the DNA. TRBV21-1 is a known pseudogene. The length of the CDR3 is 16 residues. The chain's CDR3 is CASSRRTAYSNQPQHF. The DNA of the CDR3 is TGTGCCAGCAGCAGACGGACAGCTTATAGCAATCAGCCCCAGCATTTT.

The chain links TRBV2 to TRBJ2-1; D is possibly TRBD2 (7 bases). V was pared by 3 bases and J by 0 bases, with 12 bases between. In germline, CDR1 is SNHLY, CDR2 FYNNEI. The CDR3 has 16 residues. CDR3 amino acids: CASSERGLVSYNEQFF. The CDR3 DNA sequence: TGTGCCAGCAGTGAGCGGGGGCTAGTCTCCTACAATGAGCAGTTCTTC.

The chain employs TRBV3-1 (or the pseudogene TRBV3-2) and TRBJ1-1, with D tentatively TRBD1 (5 bases). The length of the CDR3 is 15 residues. Trimming took off 5 bases at V and 5 bases at J, with 18 bases between the two ends. Per germline, CDR1 LGHDT and CDR2 YNNKEL (reference sequence). In DNA form, the CDR3 reads TGTGCCAGCAGCGTCCTGTTCGGGGGTTGGACTGAAGCTTTCTTT. Translation gives CASSVLFGGWTEAFF.

The CDR3 nucleotides read TGTGCCAGTTTCAGGGGGCTGCAGCCCCAGCATTTT. It translates to CASFRGLQPQHF. The chain couples TRBV28 to TRBJ1-5, with 8 bases identical to TRBD1. The germline gives CDR1 MDHEN, CDR2 SYDVKM. The CDR3 consists of 12 residues. V was clipped by 9 bases and J by 7 bases; unmatched bases: 5.

The chain has TRBV4-2 and TRBJ1-3; 8 bases agree with TRBD1. Germline CDR1 reads LGHNA; CDR2 reads YNFKEQ. With 4 bases clipped from V and 4 bases from J, the junction kept 27 bases outside the gene matches. This CDR3 has 22 amino acids. For the CDR3, the DNA is TGTGCCAGCAGCCTAACATCCCCCGGGACAGGCGTTACCCCGGCGGGGGGAAACACCATATATTTT. Its protein product is CASSLTSPGTGVTPAGGNTIYF.

V and J are TRBV19 and TRBJ1-1, with 8 bases identical to TRBD1. Looked up from germline, CDR1 is LNHDA and CDR2 is SQIVND (reference sequence). With 4 bases clipped from V and 5 bases from J, the junction kept 9 bases outside the gene matches. The CDR3 is made up of 15 amino acids. CDR3 sequence (DNA): TGTGCCAGTAGTAGAGGGGACAGGCTTGTTACTGAAGCTTTCTTT. Protein: CASSRGDRLVTEAFF.

V is TRBV5-4 and J is TRBJ1-4; D call uncertain. Trimming left V 1 base short and J 8 bases short, with 12 bases between. The CDR3 runs 14 residues. The V gene's germline CDR1 is SGHNT and CDR2 YYREEE (reference sequence). The CDR3 is CASSLQASAEKLFF. For the CDR3, the DNA is TGTGCCAGCAGCTTGCAAGCCTCCGCGGAAAAACTGTTTTTT.

This sequence joins TRBV7-9 and TRBJ2-1, with D possibly being TRBD1 (6 bases). The V end lost 3 bases, the J end lost 12 bases, and 15 bases lay between the germline ends. Germline V gene lookup returns CDR1 SEHNR and CDR2 FQNEAQ (reference sequence). This CDR3 contains 13 residues. This chain's CDR3 is CASSFGVQGTQFF. The CDR3 nucleotides are TGTGCCAGCAGCTTTGGGGTTCAGGGGACGCAGTTCTTC.

V is TRBV28 and J is TRBJ2-5; a weak D match, TRBD2 (8 bases). CDR1 and CDR2 (germline): MDHEN, SYDVKM. V was clipped by 4 bases and J by 2 bases, with 17 bases between them. This CDR3 contains 16 residues. The CDR3 sequence is CASSSPGGGKQETQYF. CDR3 nucleotide sequence: TGTGCCAGCAGTTCCCCGGGAGGGGGCAAGCAAGAGACCCAGTACTTC.

The chain has TRBV7-2 and TRBJ2-5, with TRBD2 matching 9 bases. Germline V gives CDR1 SGHTA, CDR2 FQGNSA. This CDR3 is 18 amino acids long. The J segment lost 1 base and the V segment lost 4 bases, leaving 13 bases of the junction unmatched. CDR3 in amino acids: CASSSRVMRRGGQETQYF. The CDR3, as DNA: TGTGCCAGCAGCTCAAGAGTCATGAGGCGGGGGGGCCAAGAGACCCAGTACTTC.

This rearrangement joins TRBV7-8 to TRBJ2-7, with D perhaps given as TRBD1 or TRBD2 (5 bases each). The CDR3 is 13 residues long. Germline V gene sequence: CDR1 SGHVS, CDR2 FQNEAQ. Trimming shortened V by 2 bases and J by 2 bases, and 7 bases separated the two germline ends. This CDR3 is CASSLQGPYEQYF. DNA of the CDR3: TGTGCCAGCAGCTTACAGGGACCCTACGAGCAGTACTTC.

The J gene is TRBJ2-2, the V gene TRBV30; D is unresolved. Trimming took 0 bases from V and 6 from J, leaving 14 bases between them. The CDR3 is 15 residues long. In germline, CDR1 is GTSNPN, CDR2 SVGIG (reference sequence). The CDR3 loop is CAWSVKWADAGELFF. The CDR3 DNA reads TGTGCCTGGAGTGTAAAGTGGGCCGACGCCGGGGAGCTGTTTTTT.

The chain joins TRBV4-1 to TRBJ2-7; 8 bases agree with TRBD1. The CDR3 totals 13 residues. J lost 1 base, V lost 8 bases, and 4 bases had no gene match. CDR1 and CDR2 (germline): MGHRA, YSYEKL. The CDR3 DNA reads TGCGCCAGCTCTGGACAGGGATCCTACGAGCAGTACTTC. It yields the protein CASSGQGSYEQYF.

This clone is a singleton in its sample. The chain is built from TRBV4-1 and TRBJ1-2; no reliable D call. Germline V lookup: CDR1 MGHRA, CDR2 YSYEKL. The CDR3 is made up of 15 amino acids. V lost 4 bases, J lost 4 bases, and 16 bases lay in between. The CDR3 region is CASSLLTGVLYGYTF. The CDR3 DNA sequence: TGCGCCAGCAGCCTTCTAACCGGGGTCCTCTATGGCTACACCTTC.

The count of this clone is one. The V call is TRBV9, the J call TRBJ1-3; D not certain. The CDR3 covers 13 residues. Germline CDR1 is SGDLS and CDR2 is YYNGEE. Trimming removed 2 bases at V and 2 bases at J, with 5 bases between. The CDR3 DNA follows: TGTGCCAGCAGCGTGCCTCCTGGAAACACCATATATTTT. It specifies CASSVPPGNTIYF.